Described below is a single TCR beta chain sequence and its context. Its specificity is unknown. The data belong to a study of cytomegalovirus exposure and HLA in healthy donors. PCR amplification relied on 60 Vbeta primers (plus 13 Jbeta primers). The data were produced by immunoSEQ multiplex PCR, yet TCRdb's version contains in-frame clones alone and is incomplete. The table includes 130,000 or so clones, 75% to 90% detected once. Study-level points and caveats: Several of the most significant clusters appeared, in a later analysis, to be linked to common viral pathogens.

This CDR3 has 16 amino acids. Germline CDR1 reads MGHRA; CDR2 reads YSYEKL. The ends lost 1 base at V and 3 bases at J; junction bases unmatched: 1. The sequenced sample was PBMCs. The sequence derives from a woman aged 45-59 years in good health and CMV-seropositive. The chain links TRBV4-1 to TRBJ2-1, with 12 bases identical to TRBD2. This CDR3 reads CASSQATSGSYNEQFF. CDR3 bases: TGCGCCAGCAGCCAAGCGACTAGCGGGAGCTACAATGAGCAGTTCTTC.